This T cell receptor beta chain was identified in a study of cytomegalovirus exposure and HLA in healthy donors. Study-wide background: In an earlier analysis, 90 million to 120 million unique TCR beta sequences were found from some 180 million T cells. Findings and caveats of the study: The study assumed roughly uniform donor sequencing depth for presence/absence analyses.

V lost 4 bases to trimming and J lost 0 bases; unmatched junction nucleotides: 4. The CDR3 totals 15 residues. Germline V gene data show CDR1 as SGHRS and CDR2 as YFSETQ. Comments on this clone: Its antigen is unknown.

The PCR ran on 60 Vbeta and 13 Jbeta primers. The assay was immunoSEQ multiplex PCR, and TCRdb's table has in-frame clones only and misses some. The table records around 120,000 clones, just over 75% of them present only once. The origin of this receptor is a woman aged 45 to 65 in good health and CMV-seronegative. This sequence joins TRBV5-1 and TRBJ2-3; 8 bases fit TRBD2. Material: PBMCs. CDR3 in amino acids: CASSVTSASTDTQYF. Here the CDR3 DNA reads TGCGCCAGCAGCGTGACTAGCGCCAGCACAGATACGCAGTATTTT.